This T cell receptor beta chain was identified during a study of CD8 T cells in Susac syndrome. After extraction with the RNeasy kit, roughly 0.5 to 1 ug of the RNA was reverse transcribed using random hexamers. One entry per CDR3 protein, called by TCRdb with MiXCR from the immunoSEQ multiplex PCR reads. The table has 210,000 or so distinct CDR3 sequences, roughly nine tenths seen once. Germline trimming cut 7 bases from V and 6 bases from J; bases unmatched to any gene: 10. Germline-derived CDR1 and CDR2 are WSHSY and SAAADI. This CDR3 is 15 amino acids long. The clonotype was recovered from a human donor with multiple sclerosis. Sequencing was performed on CD8+ T cells from PBMCs. The chain has TRBV10-2 and TRBJ2-3; TRBD2 matches 10 bases. The CDR3 coding sequence is TGCGCCAGCACAGTTAGCGGGGGGTATGGGGATACGCAGTATTTT. It is translated as CASTVSGGYGDTQYF.